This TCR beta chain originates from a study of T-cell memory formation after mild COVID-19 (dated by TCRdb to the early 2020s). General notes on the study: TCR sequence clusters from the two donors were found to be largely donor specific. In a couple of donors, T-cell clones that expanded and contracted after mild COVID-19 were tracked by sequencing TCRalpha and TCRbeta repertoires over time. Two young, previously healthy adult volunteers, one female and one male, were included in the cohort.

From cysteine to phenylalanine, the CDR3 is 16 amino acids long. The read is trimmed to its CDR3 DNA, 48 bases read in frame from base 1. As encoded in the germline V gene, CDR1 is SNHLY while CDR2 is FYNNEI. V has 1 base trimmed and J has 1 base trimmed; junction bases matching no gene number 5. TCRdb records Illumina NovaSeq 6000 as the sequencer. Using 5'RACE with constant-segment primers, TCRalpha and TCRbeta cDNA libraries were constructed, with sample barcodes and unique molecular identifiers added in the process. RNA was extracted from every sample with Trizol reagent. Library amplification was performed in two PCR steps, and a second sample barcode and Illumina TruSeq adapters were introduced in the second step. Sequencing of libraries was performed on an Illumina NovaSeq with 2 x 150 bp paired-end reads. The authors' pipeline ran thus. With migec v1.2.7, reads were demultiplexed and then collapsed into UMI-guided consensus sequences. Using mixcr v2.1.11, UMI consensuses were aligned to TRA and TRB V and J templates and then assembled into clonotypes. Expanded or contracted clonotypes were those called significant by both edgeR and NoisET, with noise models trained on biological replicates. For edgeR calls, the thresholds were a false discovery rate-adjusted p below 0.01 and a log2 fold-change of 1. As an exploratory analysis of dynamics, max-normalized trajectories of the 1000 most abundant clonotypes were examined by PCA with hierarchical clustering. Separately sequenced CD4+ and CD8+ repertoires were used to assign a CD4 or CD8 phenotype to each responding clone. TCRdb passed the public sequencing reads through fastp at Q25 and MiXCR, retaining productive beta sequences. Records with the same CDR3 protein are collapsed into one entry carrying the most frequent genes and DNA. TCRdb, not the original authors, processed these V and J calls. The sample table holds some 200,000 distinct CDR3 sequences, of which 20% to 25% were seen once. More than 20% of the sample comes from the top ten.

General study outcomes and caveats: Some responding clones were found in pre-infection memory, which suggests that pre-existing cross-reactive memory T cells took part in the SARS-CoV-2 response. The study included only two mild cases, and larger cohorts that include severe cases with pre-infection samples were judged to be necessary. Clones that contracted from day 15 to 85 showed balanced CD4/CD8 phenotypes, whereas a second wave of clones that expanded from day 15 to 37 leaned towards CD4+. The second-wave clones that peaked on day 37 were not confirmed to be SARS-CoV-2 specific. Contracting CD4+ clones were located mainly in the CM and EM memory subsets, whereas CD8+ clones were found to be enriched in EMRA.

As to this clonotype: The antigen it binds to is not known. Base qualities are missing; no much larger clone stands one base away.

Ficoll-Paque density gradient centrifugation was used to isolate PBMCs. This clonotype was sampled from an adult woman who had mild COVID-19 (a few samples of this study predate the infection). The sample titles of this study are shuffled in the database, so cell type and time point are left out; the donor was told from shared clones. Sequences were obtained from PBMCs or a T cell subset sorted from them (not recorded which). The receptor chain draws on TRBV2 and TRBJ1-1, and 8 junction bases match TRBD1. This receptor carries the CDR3 CASSEVTGTGNTEAFF. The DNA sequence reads TGTGCCAGCAGTGAAGTCACCGGGACAGGGAACACTGAAGCTTTCTTT.